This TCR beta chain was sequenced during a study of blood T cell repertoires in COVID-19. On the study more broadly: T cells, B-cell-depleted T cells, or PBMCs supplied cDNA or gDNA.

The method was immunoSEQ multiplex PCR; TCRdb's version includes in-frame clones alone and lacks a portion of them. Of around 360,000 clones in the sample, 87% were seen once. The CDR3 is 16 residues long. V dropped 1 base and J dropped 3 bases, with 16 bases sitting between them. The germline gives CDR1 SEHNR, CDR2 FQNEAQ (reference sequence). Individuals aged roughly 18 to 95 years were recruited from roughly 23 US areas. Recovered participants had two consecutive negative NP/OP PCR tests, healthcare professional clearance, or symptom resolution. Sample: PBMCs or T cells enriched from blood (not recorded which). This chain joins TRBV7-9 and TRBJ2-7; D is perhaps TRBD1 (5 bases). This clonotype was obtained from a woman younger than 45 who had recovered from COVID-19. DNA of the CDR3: TGTGCCAGCAGCTTAGGTTCGGGCAGGGCCTACTACGAGCAGTACTTC. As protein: CASSLGSGRAYYEQYF.